A selection of T cell receptor beta chains follows, all from one sample in a study of shared clonotypes between healthy human individuals. Sequencing used immunoSEQ multiplex PCR; TCRdb keeps in-frame clones, though not all of them. Of 2 million to 3 million clones detected, 93% appear once; the ten largest clones hold 0.36%. The sequencing input was naive CD4+ T cells from PBMCs. These receptors were obtained from a man aged 18 to 29 in good health. Some clones in this sample may be carry-over from other donors' samples. CDR3s include the opening cysteine and the closing phenylalanine or tryptophan. A D gene is named only where the DNA matches it firmly. Size tells how often a clone was seen (once, few, many) or the class of an expanded clone, and some rows leave it out.

cdr3_aa | cdr3_nt | d_call | v_call | clone_size | j_call
CASSELGSGSGDTQYF | TGTGCCAGCAGTGAACTGGGTAGCGGGAGTGGAGATACGCAGTATTTT | TRBD2 | TRBV2 | NA | TRBJ2-3
CASSLFTGTYEQYF | TGTGCCAGCAGTTTATTTACAGGGACCTACGAGCAGTACTTC | NA | TRBV28 | NA | TRBJ2-7
CASSPRTVNTEAFF | TGCGCCAGCAGCCCGCGGACGGTGAACACTGAAGCTTTCTTT | NA | TRBV5-1 | NA | TRBJ1-1
CASSEGVNTEAFF | TGTGCCAGCAGTGAAGGTGTCAACACTGAAGCTTTCTTT | NA | TRBV2 | NA | TRBJ1-1
CAWGRDGNSDTQYF | TGTGCTTGGGGGAGGGACGGTAACTCAGATACGCAGTATTTT | TRBD2 | TRBV7-3 | NA | TRBJ2-3
CATGPPGTGSYEQYF | TGTGCCACGGGCCCTCCCGGGACAGGCTCATACGAGCAGTACTTC | TRBD1 | TRBV6-6 | NA | TRBJ2-7
CASSPVPDLSQPQHF | TGCGCCAGCAGCCCTGTCCCGGACCTCAGTCAGCCCCAGCATTTT | NA | TRBV4-1 | NA | TRBJ1-5
CASSLDWNTGELFF | TGTGCCAGCAGCTTGGACTGGAACACCGGGGAGCTGTTTTTT | NA | TRBV5-8 | NA | TRBJ2-2
CASSVSLLGPFGYTF | TGTGCCAGCAGCGTATCCTTACTAGGCCCGTTTGGCTACACCTTC | NA | TRBV7-2 | NA | TRBJ1-2
CASTTGNTIYF | TGTGCCAGCACAACAGGGAACACCATATATTTT | NA | TRBV2 | NA | TRBJ1-3
CASSQDTARKNIQYF | TGCGCCAGCAGCCAAGATACGGCTAGAAAAAACATTCAGTACTTC | NA | TRBV4-3 | NA | TRBJ2-4
CATLAANTGELFF | TGTGCCACACTAGCGGCGAACACCGGGGAGCTGTTTTTT | TRBD2 | TRBV28 | NA | TRBJ2-2
CASSLGKGHPNQPQHF | TGTGCCAGCAGCTTAGGAAAGGGGCATCCGAATCAGCCCCAGCATTTT | NA | TRBV7-9 | NA | TRBJ1-5
CASSEYWGAGNTEAFF | TGTGCCAGCAGTGAATACTGGGGGGCGGGTAACACTGAAGCTTTCTTT | NA | TRBV2 | NA | TRBJ1-1
CTSSSVHVTYGYTF | TGTACCAGCAGCTCTGTCCATGTTACCTATGGCTACACCTTC | NA | TRBV11-2 | NA | TRBJ1-2
CAWIPRTGKAFF | TGTGCCTGGATCCCTCGGACAGGAAAAGCTTTCTTT | TRBD1 | TRBV30 | NA | TRBJ1-1
CASSQGGGSYEQFF | TGCGCCAGCAGCCAAGGGGGGGGTAGTTATGAGCAGTTCTTC | TRBD2 | TRBV4-3 | NA | TRBJ2-1
CASSQRGLAGEFANTGELFF | TGTGCCAGCAGCCAAAGGGGTCTAGCGGGAGAGTTCGCGAACACCGGGGAGCTGTTTTTT | TRBD2 | TRBV7-8 | NA | TRBJ2-2
CASGARGIQETQYF | TGTGCCAGCGGAGCCAGGGGTATTCAAGAGACCCAGTACTTC | NA | TRBV18 | NA | TRBJ2-5
CASSLAGQGVAEAFF | TGCGCCAGCAGCTTGGCGGGACAGGGAGTTGCTGAAGCTTTCTTT | TRBD1 | TRBV5-1 | once | TRBJ1-1
CASSLQAATWGTSTDTQYF | TGTGCCAGCAGCCTCCAGGCAGCCACCTGGGGCACTAGCACAGATACGCAGTATTTT | NA | TRBV4-2 | NA | TRBJ2-3
CASSQDPVGGAPSTQYF | TGCGCCAGCAGCCAAGATCCTGTAGGTGGTGCCCCGTCTACGCAGTATTTT | NA | TRBV4-1 | NA | TRBJ2-3
CASSQDRRREAFF | TGCGCCAGCAGCCAAGATAGAAGGCGTGAAGCTTTCTTT | NA | TRBV4-3 | few | TRBJ1-1
CATSREPGLAGVEQYF | TGTGCCACCAGCAGAGAACCGGGACTAGCGGGAGTCGAGCAGTACTTC | TRBD2 | TRBV15 | NA | TRBJ2-7
CASSFRAPENYGYTF | TGTGCCAGTAGCTTCCGTGCCCCTGAGAACTATGGCTACACCTTC | NA | TRBV7-3 | NA | TRBJ1-2
CASSTRLAGDTGELFF | TGTGCCAGCAGCACCCGACTAGCGGGAGACACCGGGGAGCTGTTTTTT | TRBD2 | TRBV7-9 | NA | TRBJ2-2
CASSSGNEQFF | TGTGCCAGCTCATCGGGTAATGAGCAGTTCTTC | NA | TRBV18 | NA | TRBJ2-1
CASSLDLYEQYF | TGCGCCAGCAGCTTGGACTTATACGAGCAGTACTTC | NA | TRBV5-1 | NA | TRBJ2-7
CASGQQGGTEAFF | TGTGCTAGTGGCCAACAGGGGGGCACTGAAGCTTTCTTT | TRBD1 | TRBV12-5 | few | TRBJ1-1
CASSQVLGKQFF | TGTGCCAGCAGCCAAGTTTTGGGAAAGCAGTTCTTC | NA | TRBV14 | once | TRBJ2-1
CASSQWARAPEQFF | TGTGCCAGCAGCCAATGGGCCAGGGCACCTGAGCAGTTCTTC | NA | TRBV14 | NA | TRBJ2-1
CASSHRVAGELFF | TGTGCCAGCAGCCACCGGGTAGCCGGGGAGCTGTTTTTT | NA | TRBV16 | NA | TRBJ2-2
CASSPSLYEQYF | TGTGCCAGCAGCCCCAGTCTCTACGAGCAGTACTTC | NA | TRBV5-5 | NA | TRBJ2-7
CASSLGPGDYGYTF | TGTGCCAGCAGCTTAGGTCCAGGGGACTATGGCTACACCTTC | NA | TRBV7-9 | NA | TRBJ1-2
CASSLTNNEQFF | TGCGCCAGCAGCTTGACAAACAATGAGCAGTTCTTC | NA | TRBV5-1 | NA | TRBJ2-1
CASSLQAGDNSPLHF | TGCGCCAGCAGCCTTCAGGCGGGGGATAATTCACCCCTCCACTTT | NA | TRBV4-1 | NA | TRBJ1-6
CASSPLTASGNEQFF | TGTGCCAGCAGCCCTCTGACGGCGAGTGGTAATGAGCAGTTCTTC | NA | TRBV7-2 | NA | TRBJ2-1
CASSFFADSSYNEQFF | TGTGCCAGCAGCTTTTTTGCGGATAGCTCCTACAATGAGCAGTTCTTC | NA | TRBV7-2 | NA | TRBJ2-1
CASSIIQGYEQYF | TGTGCCAGCAGCATAATACAGGGGTACGAGCAGTACTTC | TRBD1 | TRBV7-3 | NA | TRBJ2-7
CASTPAGLGVEQFF | TGTGCCAGCACCCCTGCTGGGCTAGGTGTCGAGCAGTTCTTC | NA | TRBV6-4 | few | TRBJ2-1
CASSRDSIRTDTQYF | TGCGCCAGCAGCAGGGACAGTATACGCACAGATACGCAGTATTTT | TRBD1 | TRBV5-1 | NA | TRBJ2-3
CASSRLPNTEAFF | TGCGCCAGCAGCCGTCTACCGAACACTGAAGCTTTCTTT | NA | TRBV4-3 | NA | TRBJ1-1
CASSQGSSRTNTEAFF | TGCGCCAGCAGCCAGGGGAGTTCAAGGACAAACACTGAAGCTTTCTTT | NA | TRBV4-1 | NA | TRBJ1-1
CASSFGEISNQPQHF | TGTGCCAGCAGTTTTGGGGAAATTAGCAATCAGCCCCAGCATTTT | NA | TRBV28 | NA | TRBJ1-5